This T cell receptor (beta chain) was recorded in a study of blood T cells in healthy people across ages. Donors ranged from roughly 6 to 95 years old and were healthy Caucasians in Russia. The use of a sample-barcoded 5' primer and a J-beta primer mix characterized a second PCR of about 7 to 12 cycles. A single record per CDR3 protein comes from TCRdb applying MiXCR to the 5' RACE reads. This table has 650,000 to 900,000 distinct CDR3 sequences, approximately 59% appearing once. The germline V gene has CDR1 SGHTA and CDR2 FQGNSA. CDR3 size: 12 residues. Trimming pared 8 bases from V and 4 bases from J, leaving 10 bases between.

This TCR derives from a man in his thirties or forties in good health. The V call is TRBV7-2, the J call TRBJ2-3, with no clear D. The sequenced sample consisted of blood. CDR3: CASRLWSDTQYF. In DNA, the CDR3 is TGTGCCAGCCGGCTTTGGTCAGATACGCAGTATTTT.